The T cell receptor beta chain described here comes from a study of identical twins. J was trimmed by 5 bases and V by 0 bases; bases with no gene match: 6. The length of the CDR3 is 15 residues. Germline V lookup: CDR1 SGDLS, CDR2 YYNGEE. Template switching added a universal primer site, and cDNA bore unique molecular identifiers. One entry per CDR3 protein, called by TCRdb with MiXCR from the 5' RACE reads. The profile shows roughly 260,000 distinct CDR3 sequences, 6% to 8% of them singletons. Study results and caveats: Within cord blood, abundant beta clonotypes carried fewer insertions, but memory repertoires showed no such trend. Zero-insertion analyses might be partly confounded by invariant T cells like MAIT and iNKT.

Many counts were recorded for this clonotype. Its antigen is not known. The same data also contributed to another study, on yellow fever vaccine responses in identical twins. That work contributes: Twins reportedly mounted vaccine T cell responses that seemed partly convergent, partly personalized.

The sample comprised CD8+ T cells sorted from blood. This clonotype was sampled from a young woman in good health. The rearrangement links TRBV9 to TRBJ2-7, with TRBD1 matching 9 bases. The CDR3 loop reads CASSVVGTGFNEQYF. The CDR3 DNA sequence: TGTGCCAGCAGCGTAGTCGGGACAGGGTTCAACGAGCAGTACTTC.